These T cell receptor beta chains were read from a single sample in a study of control samples from healthy donors and cancer patients. Libraries were prepared by immunoSEQ multiplex PCR; TCRdb keeps only in-frame clonotypes and omits some of them. The profile shows some 71,000 clones, 90% of them singletons. The sample comprised PBMCs. These TCRs come from a woman between 50 and 59 years old with colorectal cancer. CDR3s include the opening cysteine and the closing phenylalanine or tryptophan. The D gene is left open where the match is weak. Expanded clones get a size class; other rows say once, few or many, or leave the size out.

TRBJ1-4	TRBV9	-	-	TGTGCCAGCAGCCGTACAGGGACTAATGAAAAACTGTTTTTT	CASSRTGTNEKLFF
TRBJ2-1	TRBV19	-	-	TGTGCCAGCTCCGAGGGGACTGGGAATGAGCAGTTCTTC	CASSEGTGNEQFF
TRBJ2-7	TRBV15	-	TRBD2	TGTGCCACCAGCCCTGGACTAGCGGGAGGTCTTTACTCCTACGAGCAGTACTTC	CATSPGLAGGLYSYEQYF
TRBJ2-3	TRBV5-1	-	-	TGCGCCAGCGGATCCGTGAACACAGATACGCAGTATTTT	CASGSVNTDTQYF
TRBJ2-6	TRBV3-1/TRBV3-2	-	TRBD1	TGTGCCAGCAGCCCGACGACAGGGCTTCTCTCTGGGGCCAACGTCCTGACTTTC	CASSPTTGLLSGANVLTF
TRBJ1-2	TRBV7-2	-	-	TGTGCCAGCAGCTTAGTAGTCCGAGCCTATGGCTACACCTTC	CASSLVVRAYGYTF
TRBJ2-5	TRBV10-2	-	-	TGCGCCAGCTCAGACCCCCAAGAGACCCAGTACTTC	CASSDPQETQYF
TRBJ2-3	TRBV25-1	-	TRBD2	TGTGCCAGCAGTAGGCGGGGGGGCGTGGCAGATACGCAGTATTTT	CASSRRGGVADTQYF
TRBJ2-5	TRBV27	-	TRBD2	TGTGCCAGCAGTTTAGGCGGGAGGGCCGTAGAGACCCAGTACTTC	CASSLGGRAVETQYF
TRBJ1-4	TRBV6-1	-	-	TGTGCCAGCAGTGGGGGGGGATGGTTCCTCAATGAAAAACTGTTTTTT	CASSGGGWFLNEKLFF
TRBJ2-7	TRBV19	-	TRBD2	TGTGCCAGTAGTGCCAGGACTAGCGGGGGGGCCCTGAACTACTACGAGCAGTACTTC	CASSARTSGGALNYYEQYF
TRBJ1-5	TRBV30	-	-	TGTGCCTGGAGTGTACGGGTGCTTGGGGGAATCAATCAGCCCCAGCATTTT	CAWSVRVLGGINQPQHF
TRBJ2-7	TRBV19	-	TRBD1	TGTGCCAGTAGCCCCGACAGGGGCTCCTACGAGCAGTACTTC	CASSPDRGSYEQYF
TRBJ2-7	TRBV7-3	once	-	TGTGCCAGCAGCCCGAATGCGGGTTCCTACGAGCAGTACTTC	CASSPNAGSYEQYF
TRBJ1-2	TRBV30	once	-	TGTGCCTGGAGTGGAGGGGGCTATGGCTACACCTTC	CAWSGGGYGYTF
TRBJ1-1	TRBV7-2	-	-	TGTGCCAGCAGCTCGACAGTGAACACTGAAGCTTTCTTT	CASSSTVNTEAFF
TRBJ1-2	TRBV6-1	few	-	TGTGCCAGCAGTGATACCACAGGTGGCATACGACCCTATGGCTACACCTTC	CASSDTTGGIRPYGYTF
TRBJ2-3	TRBV6-6	-	-	TGTGCCAGCAGCCTGCAAGAAAGCACAGATACGCAGTATTTT	CASSLQESTDTQYF
TRBJ1-5	TRBV7-8	few	TRBD1	TGTGCCAGCATCGCGGGGACAGGGGGCGATTTCCGTAATATGGGCAATCAGCCCCAGCATTTT	CASIAGTGGDFRNMGNQPQHF
TRBJ1-2	TRBV2	-	-	TGTGCCAGCAGTGGATTCCGAAGTAGGGGCTACACCTTC	CASSGFRSRGYTF
TRBJ1-4	TRBV27	-	-	TGTGCCAGCAAGGACAGACTGAATGAAAAACTGTTTTTT	CASKDRLNEKLFF
TRBJ2-7	TRBV7-9	-	TRBD2	TGTGCCAGCAGCTCCGGACTAGCGGGAGACTACGAGCAGTACTTC	CASSSGLAGDYEQYF
TRBJ2-2	TRBV9	-	-	TGTGCCAGCAGCGCGCTGGGCAGTACCACCGGGGAGCTGTTTTTT	CASSALGSTTGELFF
TRBJ1-6	TRBV7-9	-	-	TGTGCCAGCAGCTTCGTTAATTCACCCCTCCACTTT	CASSFVNSPLHF
TRBJ1-1	TRBV29-1	-	-	TGCAGCGTTGACCCGAGCTTGACGGGACCTGGTGGAGCTTTCTTT	CSVDPSLTGPGGAFF
TRBJ2-1	TRBV19	-	TRBD2	TGTGCCAGTAGTATGTTGGGGGTTGGTAGCGGGAGGTTGCATTCGTCCTACAATGAGCAGTTCTTC	CASSMLGVGSGRLHSSYNEQFF
TRBJ1-2	TRBV9	-	TRBD1	TGTGCCAGCAGCACTGGGACAGGGGATTTGTACACCTTC	CASSTGTGDLYTF
TRBJ2-7	TRBV11-2	-	TRBD1	TGTGCCAGCAGCTTGGGACAGGGTGGAACCTACGAGCAGTACTTC	CASSLGQGGTYEQYF
TRBJ1-2	TRBV2	-	TRBD1	TGTGCCAGCAGTGAAGGTAAGATGTGGACGGCGGGACAGGCTAACTATGGCTACACCTTC	CASSEGKMWTAGQANYGYTF